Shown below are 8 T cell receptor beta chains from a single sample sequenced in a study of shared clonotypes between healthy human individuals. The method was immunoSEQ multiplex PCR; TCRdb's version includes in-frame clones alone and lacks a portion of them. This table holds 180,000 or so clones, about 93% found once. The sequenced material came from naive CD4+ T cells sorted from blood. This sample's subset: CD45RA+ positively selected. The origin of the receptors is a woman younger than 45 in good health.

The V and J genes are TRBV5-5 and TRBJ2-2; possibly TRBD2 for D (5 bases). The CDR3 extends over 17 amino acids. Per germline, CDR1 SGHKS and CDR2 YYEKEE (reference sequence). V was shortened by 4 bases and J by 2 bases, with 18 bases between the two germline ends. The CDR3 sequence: CASSPREPTFNTGELFF. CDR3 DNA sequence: TGTGCCAGCAGCCCCCGGGAACCGACGTTTAACACCGGGGAGCTGTTTTTT.

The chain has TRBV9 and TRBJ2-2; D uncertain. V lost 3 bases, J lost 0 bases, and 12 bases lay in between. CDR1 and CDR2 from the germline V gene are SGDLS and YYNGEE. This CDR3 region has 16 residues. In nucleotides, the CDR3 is TGTGCCAGCAGCGAATTAGGATACCCGAACACCGGGGAGCTGTTTTTT. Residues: CASSELGYPNTGELFF.

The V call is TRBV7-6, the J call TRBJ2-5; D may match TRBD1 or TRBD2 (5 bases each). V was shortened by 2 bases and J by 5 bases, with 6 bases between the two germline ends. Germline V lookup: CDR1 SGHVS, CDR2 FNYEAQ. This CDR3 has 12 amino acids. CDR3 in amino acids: CASSLWGETQYF. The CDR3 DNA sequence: TGTGCCAGCAGCTTATGGGGGGAGACCCAGTACTTC.

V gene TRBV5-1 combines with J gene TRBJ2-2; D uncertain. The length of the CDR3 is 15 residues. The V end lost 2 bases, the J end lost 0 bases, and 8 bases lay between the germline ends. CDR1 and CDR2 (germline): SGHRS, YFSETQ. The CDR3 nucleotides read TGCGCCAGCAGCTTTGCACTGGCGAACACCGGGGAGCTGTTTTTT. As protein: CASSFALANTGELFF.

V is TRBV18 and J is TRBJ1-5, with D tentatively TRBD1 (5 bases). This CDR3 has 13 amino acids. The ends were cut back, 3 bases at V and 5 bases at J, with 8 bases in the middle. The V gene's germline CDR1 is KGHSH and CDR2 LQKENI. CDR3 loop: CASSPRDDQPQHF. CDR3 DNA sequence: TGTGCCAGCTCACCCAGGGACGATCAGCCCCAGCATTTT.

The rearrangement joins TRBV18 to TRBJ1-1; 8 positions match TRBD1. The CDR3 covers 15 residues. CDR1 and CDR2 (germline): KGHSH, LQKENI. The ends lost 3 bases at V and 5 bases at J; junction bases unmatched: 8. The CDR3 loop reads CASSPPTGVRTEAFF. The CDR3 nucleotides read TGTGCCAGCTCACCTCCGACAGGGGTAAGGACTGAAGCTTTCTTT. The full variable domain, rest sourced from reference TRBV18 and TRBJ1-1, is NAGVMQNPRHLVRRRGQEARLRCSPMKGHSHVYWYRQLPEEGLKFMVYLQKENIIDESGMPKERFSAEFPKEGPSILRIQQVVRGDSAAYFCASSPPTGVRTEAFFGQGTRLTVV.

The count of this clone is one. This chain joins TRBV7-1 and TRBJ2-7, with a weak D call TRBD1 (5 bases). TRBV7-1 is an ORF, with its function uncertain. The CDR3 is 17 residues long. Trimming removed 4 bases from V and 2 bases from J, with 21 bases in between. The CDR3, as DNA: TGTGCCAGCAGCTTATTCCAGGGCCCATACAAGGCCTACGAGCAGTACTTC. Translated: CASSLFQGPYKAYEQYF.

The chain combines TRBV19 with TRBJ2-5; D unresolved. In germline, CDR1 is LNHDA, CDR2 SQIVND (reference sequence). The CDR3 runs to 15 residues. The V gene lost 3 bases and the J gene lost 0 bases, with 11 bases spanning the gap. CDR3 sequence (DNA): TGTGCCAGTAGTATTACGGCACCGTACCAAGAGACCCAGTACTTC. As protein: CASSITAPYQETQYF.